This record concerns one TCR beta chain sequence. Germline trimming cut 5 bases from V and 4 bases from J; bases unmatched to any gene: 7. CDR1 and CDR2 from the germline V gene are MNHEY and SMNVEV (reference sequence). This CDR3 has 15 amino acids. TCRdb's table, derived via immunoSEQ multiplex PCR, lists solely in-frame clones and lacks some. The data hold about 270,000 clones, with approximately 86% observed a single time. The data belong to a study of blood T cell repertoires in COVID-19. About the study: The samples span acute and convalescent COVID-19 from the United States, Italy and Spain. PBMCs, B-cell-depleted T cells, or T cells provided the cDNA or gDNA that made up the material.

The origin of this receptor is a man aged 35 to 55 who had recovered from COVID-19. The chain combines TRBV27 with TRBJ2-3, with TRBD2 matching 9 bases. The sample consisted of peripheral blood. The CDR3 region is CASSPRGLAADTQYF. CDR3 nucleotides: TGTGCCAGCAGTCCTAGGGGACTAGCCGCAGATACGCAGTATTTT.